Below are 29 T cell receptor beta chains sequenced from a single sample in a study of cytomegalovirus exposure and HLA in healthy donors. Primers for the PCR totalled 60 Vbeta and 13 Jbeta. Some clones are missing from TCRdb's copy, which holds only in-frame ones; the method was immunoSEQ multiplex PCR. This sample yields some 200,000 clones, of which around 79% are seen a single time; 0.22% belongs to the top ten. The sequenced material came from PBMCs. All receptors derive from a girl aged 2 to 10 in good health and CMV-seronegative.

This chain links TRBV5-1 with TRBJ2-3, with TRBD2 matching over 13 bases. V lost 4 bases to trimming and J lost 4 bases; unmatched junction nucleotides: 6. The CDR3 has 16 residues. Germline CDR1 and CDR2: SGHRS and YFSETQ. The CDR3 DNA is TGCGCCAGCAGCCTAAGGACTAGCGGGAGACCAGATACGCAGTATTTT. As protein: CASSLRTSGRPDTQYF.

This chain connects TRBV4-1 to TRBJ1-2; D is undetermined. This CDR3 comprises 13 residues. Germline V gives CDR1 MGHRA, CDR2 YSYEKL. Between the trimmed V and J ends, which lost 2 bases and 0 bases, there was a span of 4 bases. CDR3 protein: CASSQTTNYGYTF. The DNA of the CDR3 is TGCGCCAGCAGCCAAACAACTAACTATGGCTACACCTTC.

The chain uses TRBV6-5 and TRBJ2-7, with D possibly being TRBD2 (5 bases). The V and J ends lost 0 bases and 6 bases respectively, with 12 bases between them. The CDR3 consists of 14 residues. The germline gives CDR1 MNHEY, CDR2 SVGAGI. The DNA of the CDR3 is TGTGCCAGCAGTTACTCGCCGGGGTCCCGCGAGCAGTACTTC. This translates into CASSYSPGSREQYF.

The rearrangement uses TRBV7-9 and TRBJ2-1; D is possibly TRBD2 (6 bases). Per the germline V gene, CDR1 is SEHNR and CDR2 is FQNEAQ (reference sequence). This CDR3 comprises 11 residues. V lost 1 base to trimming and J lost 12 bases, with 7 bases between them. The CDR3 loop reads CASSLGDSQFF. Written as DNA, the CDR3 is TGTGCCAGCAGCTTAGGGGACTCGCAGTTCTTC.

The chain joins TRBV4-2 to TRBJ2-3; 7 nucleotides align to TRBD2. This CDR3 is built from 16 residues. Germline assignment: CDR1 LGHNA and CDR2 YNFKEQ. With V trimmed by 1 base and J by 3 bases, 7 bases remained unmatched. DNA of the CDR3: TGTGCCAGCAGCCAAGTCGCTAGCGGAGGGACAGATACGCAGTATTTT. It encodes CASSQVASGGTDTQYF.

This clone was counted only a few times. This chain uses TRBV5-1 with TRBJ1-1, with D perhaps matching TRBD1 (5 bases). The germline V and J ends were trimmed by 0 bases and 1 base, with 7 bases remaining between them. The length of the CDR3 is 14 residues. CDR1 and CDR2 from the germline V gene are SGHRS and YFSETQ. CDR3 sequence (DNA): TGCGCCAGCAGCTTGGTAAGGGGGAACACTGAAGCTTTCTTT. This gives the protein CASSLVRGNTEAFF.

The chain carries TRBV21-1 and TRBJ2-3; the table's D call of TRBD1 was not tested on the DNA. TRBV21-1 counts as a pseudogene. The CDR3 covers 13 residues. The CDR3 here is CASRQGGTDTQYF. The CDR3 DNA is TGTGCCAGCAGACAGGGGGGGACAGATACGCAGTATTTT.

V gene TRBV19 combines with J gene TRBJ2-7, with a tentative D call TRBD1 (6 bases). The CDR3 sequence is 14 residues long. The germline gives CDR1 LNHDA, CDR2 SQIVND (reference sequence). Trimming pared 7 bases from V and 6 bases from J, leaving 19 bases between. The CDR3 sequence: CASTADRTLTEQYF. CDR3 sequence (DNA): TGTGCCAGTACCGCGGACAGAACCCTTACCGAGCAGTACTTC.

J is TRBJ1-1 and V is TRBV19; D gene uncertain. CDR1 and CDR2 from the germline V gene are LNHDA and SQIVND (reference sequence). The CDR3 totals 11 residues. V was shortened by 10 bases and J by 9 bases, with 15 bases between the two germline ends. The CDR3 coding sequence is TGTGCCACCCACTCCGGGGAGAAAGCTTTCTTT. Encoded protein: CATHSGEKAFF.

A single count supports this clone. This chain uses TRBV2 with TRBJ1-4, with 8 bases lining up with TRBD1. The CDR3 is 15 amino acids. V lost 7 bases to trimming and J lost 7 bases; unmatched junction nucleotides: 11. CDR1 and CDR2 from the germline V gene are SNHLY and FYNNEI. CDR3 loop: CASNDADRVTEKLFF. CDR3 coding DNA: TGTGCCAGCAACGATGCGGACAGGGTCACTGAAAAACTGTTTTTT.

J is TRBJ1-2 and V is TRBV13; D not certain. CDR3 length: 15 residues. With 2 bases removed from V and 5 bases from J, the gap between germline ends came to 15 bases. Germline V gives CDR1 PRHDT, CDR2 FYEKMQ (reference sequence). The CDR3 DNA reads as TGTGCCAGCAGCTTACAGCAGGCATCATTTTATGGCTACACCTTC. Its protein product is CASSLQQASFYGYTF. The whole variable domain, filled in from reference TRBV13 and TRBJ1-2, reads AAGVIQSPRHLIKEKRETATLKCYPIPRHDTVYWYQQGPGQDPQFLISFYEKMQSDKGSIPDRFSAQQFSDYHSELNMSSLELGDSALYFCASSLQQASFYGYTFGSGTRLTVV.

The V gene is TRBV14, the J gene TRBJ1-1, with D tentatively TRBD1 (5 bases). This CDR3 is 15 amino acids long. The germline V gene has CDR1 SGHDN and CDR2 FVKESK. With 1 base removed from V and 4 bases from J, the gap between germline ends came to 13 bases. Here the CDR3 reads CASSQVGVGGTEAFF. CDR3 bases: TGTGCCAGCAGCCAAGTAGGTGTCGGGGGCACTGAAGCTTTCTTT. Based on the CDR3 plus reference TRBV14 and TRBJ1-1, the full variable domain is EAGVTQFPSHSVIEKGQTVTLRCDPISGHDNLYWYRRVMGKEIKFLLHFVKESKQDESGMPNNRFLAERTGGTYSTLKVQPAELEDSGVYFCASSQVGVGGTEAFFGQGTRLTVV.

V and J are TRBV30 and TRBJ1-3; possibly TRBD1 for D (6 bases). Germline V gene lookup returns CDR1 GTSNPN and CDR2 SVGIG (reference sequence). This CDR3 is 16 amino acids long. Deletions cut 0 bases from V and 0 bases from J, with 12 bases between. The CDR3 coding sequence is TGTGCCTGGAGTGTAGGGGGTTCTAGCTCTGGAAACACCATATATTTT. Its protein is CAWSVGGSSSGNTIYF.

The chain links TRBV11-2 to TRBJ1-1; tentative D call: TRBD1 (5 bases). Trimming pared 1 base from V and 2 bases from J, leaving 11 bases between. The CDR3 sequence is 15 residues long. The germline V gene has CDR1 SGHAT and CDR2 FQNNGV. The chain's CDR3 is CASSLVTGLNTEAFF. The DNA of the CDR3 is TGTGCCAGCAGCTTAGTAACAGGACTAAACACTGAAGCTTTCTTT.

The chain's CDR3 is CASGLRVSYNEQFF. The CDR3 DNA follows: TGTGCTAGTGGCCTCCGGGTTAGCTACAATGAGCAGTTCTTC. V and J are TRBV12-5 and TRBJ2-1; no clear D. Looked up from germline, CDR1 is LGHNT and CDR2 is FRNRAP. This CDR3 contains 14 residues. V gave up 6 bases and J gave up 3 bases, with 12 bases separating them.

The chain carries TRBV7-6 and TRBJ1-1, with a possible D match to TRBD1 (6 bases). The ends were cut back, 5 bases at V and 6 bases at J, with 7 bases in the middle. CDR1 and CDR2 (germline): SGHVS, FNYEAQ. The CDR3 sequence is 11 residues long. The CDR3, as DNA: TGTGCCAGCAGCACAGGGTCTGAAGCTTTCTTT. Translation: CASSTGSEAFF.

The chain couples TRBV7-6 to TRBJ2-1, with 10 bases lining up with TRBD2. J lost 7 bases, V lost 1 base, and 4 bases had no gene match. Germline loops: CDR1 SGHVS, CDR2 FNYEAQ. The CDR3 extends over 15 amino acids. Here the CDR3 reads CASSLGATSGNEQFF. The CDR3 DNA is TGTGCCAGCAGCTTAGGGGCGACTAGCGGGAATGAGCAGTTCTTC.

V is TRBV5-6 and J is TRBJ2-3, with 9 bases matching TRBD1. The J segment lost 7 bases and the V segment lost 2 bases, leaving 11 bases of the junction unmatched. The CDR3 consists of 16 residues. CDR1 and CDR2 (germline): SGHDT, YYEEEE. The CDR3 region has the DNA TGTGCCAGCAGCTTCCGGGACAGGGCTTTATTAAATACGCAGTATTTT. Amino acids: CASSFRDRALLNTQYF.

In this sample, this clone turned up once. This sequence joins TRBV7-9 and TRBJ2-3; 12 bases map to TRBD2. V shed 4 bases and J 2 bases; nucleotides not matched to a gene: 4. Germline loops: CDR1 SEHNR, CDR2 FQNEAQ (reference sequence). CDR3 size: 16 residues. CDR3 DNA sequence: TGTGCCAGCAGCTCGAGGACTAGCGGGGCCACAGATACGCAGTATTTT. It specifies CASSSRTSGATDTQYF.

Turning to this clone: An end of the junction differs from the germline gene, which may be a read error. This chain joins TRBV27 and TRBJ2-2, with D maybe TRBD1 (5 bases). CDR1 MNHEY and CDR2 SMNVEV come from the germline V gene (reference sequence). The CDR3 loop spans 14 amino acids. The CDR3 is CAGSLQTDTGELFF. Here the CDR3 DNA reads TGTGCCGGCAGTTTACAGACAGACACCGGGGAGCTGTTTTTT.

The chain has TRBV19 and TRBJ1-2; D is undetermined. The germline V and J ends were trimmed by 3 bases and 10 bases, with 9 bases remaining between them. The CDR3 runs 11 residues. The V gene's germline CDR1 is LNHDA and CDR2 SQIVND (reference sequence). The CDR3 is CASSMGDFYTF. The CDR3 DNA reads TGTGCCAGTAGTATGGGAGACTTCTACACCTTC.

The chain recombines TRBV4-1 with TRBJ2-4; 9 nucleotides line up with TRBD2. Per germline, CDR1 MGHRA and CDR2 YSYEKL. The CDR3 covers 17 residues. Trimming cost V 0 bases and J 7 bases; bases outside gene matches: 10. CDR3 DNA: TGCGCCAGCAGCCAAGAATGGGGCGGGGGGGCGGTGAACATTCAGTACTTC. This translates into CASSQEWGGGAVNIQYF.

The gene calls are TRBV6-1 and TRBJ2-2, with D possibly TRBD2 on 5 matching bases. Trimming stripped 6 bases from V and 7 bases from J, with 12 bases between. Germline CDR1 reads MNHNS; CDR2 reads SASEGT. The CDR3 extends over 13 amino acids. CDR3 region: CASSATEGGELFF. Written as DNA, the CDR3 is TGTGCCAGCAGCGCTACCGAGGGCGGGGAGCTGTTTTTT.

The chain has TRBV6-1 and TRBJ1-4; possible D gene TRBD1, 6 bases. Per the germline V gene, CDR1 is MNHNS and CDR2 is SASEGT. The V gene lost 2 bases and the J gene lost 10 bases, with 20 bases spanning the gap. CDR3 length: 16 amino acids. Here the CDR3 reads CASSEYRDYFVGKLFF. CDR3 bases: TGTGCCAGCAGTGAATACAGGGATTATTTTGTCGGAAAACTGTTTTTT.

CDR3 loop: CASRTTGEEGYTF. As DNA, the CDR3 is TGTGCCAGCAGGACCACAGGGGAGGAAGGCTACACCTTC. J is TRBJ1-2 and V is TRBV6-1, with TRBD1 matching 7 bases. The CDR3 totals 13 residues. Per the germline V gene, CDR1 is MNHNS and CDR2 is SASEGT. Trimming at V came to 6 bases and at J to 8 bases, leaving 9 bases not matched to a gene.

The gene calls are TRBV4-2 and TRBJ2-7, with a possible D match to TRBD2 (5 bases). Germline CDR1 LGHNA, CDR2 YNFKEQ. The CDR3 spans 15 residues. V gave up 1 base and J gave up 5 bases, with 15 bases separating them. CDR3 region: CASSQAVGIGDEQYF. CDR3 coding DNA: TGTGCCAGCAGCCAAGCTGTCGGGATAGGAGACGAGCAGTACTTC.

This chain's CDR3 is CASSERRWRINQETQYF. The CDR3 DNA follows: TGTGCCAGCAGTGAAAGAAGGTGGCGGATCAACCAAGAGACCCAGTACTTC. The rearrangement joins TRBV6-1 to TRBJ2-5, with D unclear. Germline loops: CDR1 MNHNS, CDR2 SASEGT. CDR3 length equals 17 residues. Trimming left V 2 bases short and J 0 bases short, with 16 bases between.

The chain links TRBV10-3 to TRBJ2-1, with D tentatively TRBD1 (6 bases). Germline V gene data show CDR1 as ENHRY and CDR2 as SYGVKD. Trimming pared 0 bases from V and 8 bases from J, leaving 17 bases between. The CDR3 loop spans 16 amino acids. The CDR3 sequence: CAISESKDLSGDEQFF. The CDR3, as DNA: TGTGCCATCAGTGAGTCAAAGGATCTCTCAGGGGATGAGCAGTTCTTC.

The V call is TRBV4-1, the J call TRBJ2-3, with 7 bases aligning to TRBD1. This CDR3 contains 16 residues. The germline V gene has CDR1 MGHRA and CDR2 YSYEKL. Losses at the gene ends were 2 bases for V and 3 bases for J; bases not matched to a gene: 8. The CDR3 DNA sequence: TGCGCCAGCAGCCAATTAGGACAGGAGAGTACAGATACGCAGTATTTT. Translation gives CASSQLGQESTDTQYF.